These T cell receptor beta chains were read from a single sample in a study of blood T cell repertoires in COVID-19. Profiling relied on immunoSEQ multiplex PCR, and the TCRdb table lists in-frame clones only, not all of them. The sample has 55,000 to 75,000 clones, roughly 88% seen once. Sequenced input: peripheral blood. The receptors shown here come from a man over 45 with active COVID-19. Each CDR3 is given with its conserved first and last residue.

v_call,j_call,cdr3_aa
TRBV7-2,TRBJ2-1,CASSLGSDRAGSTYNEQFF
TRBV18,TRBJ1-2,CASSPSGGVYGYTF
TRBV28,TRBJ1-2,CASSLGAGGYGYTF
TRBV4-1,TRBJ1-6,CASSSTGSGSPLHF
TRBV29-1,TRBJ1-2,CSVETGGQSYGYTF
TRBV6-5,TRBJ2-3,CASADFTPGNF
TRBV15,TRBJ1-4,CATSSVGGIEKLFF
TRBV2,TRBJ1-5,CASKEDGNQPQHF
TRBV11-2,TRBJ2-1,CASSSLRTGPSSYNEQFF
TRBV29-1,TRBJ1-4,CSVGSLTGKDEKLFF
TRBV13,TRBJ2-5,CASSSTAGRGDQETQYF
TRBV3-1/TRBV3-2,TRBJ2-1,CASSPVSTRPSEQFF
TRBV6-5,TRBJ1-3,CASTRAGSGNTIYF
TRBV9,TRBJ2-7,CASSASPESYEQYF
TRBV7-2,TRBJ2-2,CASSFSSFEAGELFF
TRBV5-6,TRBJ2-4,CASSSGMDIQYF
TRBV29-1,TRBJ2-3,CSVDGTGLADTQYF
TRBV7-3,TRBJ1-1,CASSVTGAGEAFF
TRBV30,TRBJ2-2,CAWSPPPNTGELFF
TRBV10-3,TRBJ2-3,CAIRGLAESTQYF
TRBV30,TRBJ1-1,CAWNIRDRENTEAFF
TRBV6-5,TRBJ1-1,CASSRDSHTEAFF
TRBV5-1,TRBJ2-5,CASSSRGAGGGETQYF
TRBV4-2,TRBJ2-3,CASSHLGQGGMADTQYF
TRBV4-2,TRBJ2-1,CASSLTSGGDNEQFF
TRBV2,TRBJ1-3,CASRLQGRNTIYF
TRBV3-1/TRBV3-2,TRBJ1-1,CASSPRTRNTEAFF
TRBV7-7,TRBJ2-1,CASSSTYTSLEQFF
TRBV29-1,TRBJ1-2,CSDRPGTGNYGYTF
TRBV11-3,TRBJ2-3,CASSSPLGGRDTQYF
TRBV5-4,TRBJ2-5,CASSRSQGETQYF
TRBV6-5,TRBJ2-1,CASSRDSEPYNEQFF
TRBV9,TRBJ1-2,CASSGGQFLYGYTF
TRBV11-3,TRBJ1-4,CASSLDNPQIDPPEREKLFF
TRBV6-4,TRBJ2-2,CASRDRGGRVELFF
TRBV5-1,TRBJ2-1,CASGEAEGYNEQFF
TRBV4-1,TRBJ2-1,CASSRGTGPDNEQFF
TRBV18,TRBJ1-2,CASSPGQGGGYTF
TRBV11-2,TRBJ2-1,CASSLVVGGYNEQFF
TRBV2,TRBJ1-1,CASREPTGMNTEAFF
TRBV14,TRBJ1-2,CASSLARGGGYGYTF
TRBV18,TRBJ1-5,CASSPTLDRAPQHF
TRBV7-9,TRBJ2-5,CAATRQGSETQYF
TRBV4-2,TRBJ2-2,CASSQGQGITGELFF
TRBV18,TRBJ2-7,CASSPNTGTGGGEQYF
TRBV12-3/TRBV12-4,TRBJ1-1,CASSLRGGREAFF
TRBV7-8,TRBJ2-5,CASSRRRETQYF
TRBV7-2,TRBJ2-3,CASSFPGLAGVTDTQYF
TRBV4-2,TRBJ2-1,CASSQDLDRGAYNEQFF
TRBV27,TRBJ2-5,CASRKTGRYSETQYF
TRBV6-1,TRBJ2-7,CASSEQWTGGGSEQYF
TRBV3-1/TRBV3-2,TRBJ2-3,CASSQGNTQYF